This entry concerns a single T cell receptor beta chain. What it binds is not known. One entry per CDR3 protein results from TCRdb running MiXCR on the reads. The sample yields about 680,000 distinct CDR3 sequences, 20% to 25% seen once. The data originate from a study of T cell repertoires in cytomegalovirus infection. Study-wide background: The public TCR beta signatures pointed to both CMV infection and matching HLA type. Whole-study results and caveats: Ex vivo, HLA-C-restricted CMV-specific TCR beta clonotypes prevailed over the rest of the response. Totalled public TCR beta family frequency picked out people who carried CMV plus the relevant HLA.

V dropped 4 bases and J dropped 14 bases, with 15 bases sitting between them. The length of the CDR3 is 12 residues. Germline V gene sequence: CDR1 SNHLY, CDR2 FYNNEI. Source material: CD8+ T cells from PBMCs. The receptor was derived from a human donor in good health (CMV status not recorded). Some clones in this sample may be carry-over from other donors' samples. J is TRBJ2-1 and V is TRBV2; D possibly matches TRBD1 or TRBD2 (5 bases each). DNA for the CDR3: TGTGCCAGCAGTGTGGGGACCAGGCAGGAGTTCTTC. It yields the protein CASSVGTRQEFF.